This T cell receptor (beta chain) was obtained from a study of cytomegalovirus exposure and HLA in healthy donors. Findings and limits, study-wide: The study found most TCR sequences rare, yet found some public TCRs in many donors.

With 60 Vbeta and 13 Jbeta primers, the PCR was carried out. Some clones are missing from TCRdb's copy, which holds only in-frame ones; the method was immunoSEQ multiplex PCR. The sample records over 150,000 clones, roughly 70% being singletons. This clone was observed a few times. Its antigen is as yet unknown. This CDR3 is 14 amino acids long. Germline V CDR1 and CDR2: SGHDT, YYEEEE. V lost 0 bases, J lost 7 bases, and 13 bases lay in between. The chain has TRBV5-6 and TRBJ1-1; weak D call: TRBD1 (5 bases). Sequencing was done on a sample of PBMCs. The source of this sequence is a woman aged 50 to 65 in good health and CMV-seropositive. In nucleotides, the CDR3 is TGTGCCAGCAGCTTGGCATGGACAACGGGTGAAGCTTTCTTT. Translating gives CASSLAWTTGEAFF.